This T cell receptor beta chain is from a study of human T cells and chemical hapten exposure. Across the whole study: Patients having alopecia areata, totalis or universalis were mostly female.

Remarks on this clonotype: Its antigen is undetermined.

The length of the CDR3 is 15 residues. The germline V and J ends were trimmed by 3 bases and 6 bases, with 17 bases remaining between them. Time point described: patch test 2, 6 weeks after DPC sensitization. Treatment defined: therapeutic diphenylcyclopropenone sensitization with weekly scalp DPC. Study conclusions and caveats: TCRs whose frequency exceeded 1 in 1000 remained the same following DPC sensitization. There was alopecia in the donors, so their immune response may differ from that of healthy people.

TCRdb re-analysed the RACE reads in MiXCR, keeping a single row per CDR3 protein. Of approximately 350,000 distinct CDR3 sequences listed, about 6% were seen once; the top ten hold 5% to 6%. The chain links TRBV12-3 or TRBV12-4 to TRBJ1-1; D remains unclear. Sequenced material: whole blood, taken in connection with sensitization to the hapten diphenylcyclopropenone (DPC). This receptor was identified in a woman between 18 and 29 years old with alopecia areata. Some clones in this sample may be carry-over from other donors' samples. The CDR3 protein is CASSLKPPPWAEAFF. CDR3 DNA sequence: TGTGCCAGCAGTTTGAAGCCCCCCCCCTGGGCTGAAGCTTTCTTT.